The 6 T cell receptor beta chains below were found in one sample sequenced in a study of cytomegalovirus exposure and HLA in healthy donors. Primers for the PCR totalled 60 Vbeta and 13 Jbeta. Sequenced by immunoSEQ multiplex PCR; TCRdb stores in-frame clones only, minus some. The sample has more than 85,000 clones, less than 85% seen once; the top ten hold around 8.4%. The specimen sequenced was PBMCs. Receptors were obtained from a man aged 35 to 55 in good health and CMV-seropositive.

A few counts support this clone. V and J are TRBV30 and TRBJ2-7, with a tentative D call TRBD1 (6 bases). Trimming left V 2 bases short and J 3 bases short, with 17 bases between. Germline V CDR1 and CDR2: GTSNPN, SVGIG (reference sequence). The CDR3 spans 15 residues. CDR3 sequence reads: CAWSTRDNRFYEQYF. CDR3 DNA sequence: TGTGCCTGGAGTACCCGGGACAACCGGTTCTACGAGCAGTACTTC.

The chain is built from TRBV7-8 and TRBJ1-5; no definite D call. Trimming removed 6 bases at V and 0 bases at J, with 12 bases between. This CDR3 region has 15 residues. The germline gives CDR1 SGHVS, CDR2 FQNEAQ. The CDR3 here is CASSMGLYSNQPQHF. DNA for the CDR3: TGTGCCAGCAGTATGGGCCTATATAGCAATCAGCCCCAGCATTTT.

V usage is TRBV19 and J usage is TRBJ2-1; maybe TRBD2 (7 bases). V lost 3 bases, J lost 7 bases, and 16 bases lay in between. CDR3 length equals 15 residues. Germline CDR1 and CDR2: LNHDA and SQIVND (reference sequence). The CDR3 loop reads CASSIPGKGGNEQFF. As DNA, the CDR3 is TGTGCCAGTAGTATCCCAGGGAAGGGGGGGAATGAGCAGTTCTTC. The full variable domain, in which reference TRBV19 and TRBJ2-1 provide the parts outside the CDR3, is DGGITQSPKYLFRKEGQNVTLSCEQNLNHDAMYWYRQDPGQGLRLIYYSQIVNDFQKGDIAEGYSVSREKKESFPLTVTSAQKNPTAFYLCASSIPGKGGNEQFFGPGTRLTVL.

This clone was counted only a few times. The chain is built from TRBV6-6 and TRBJ2-1; D uncertain. Looked up from germline, CDR1 is MNHNY and CDR2 is SVGAGI (reference sequence). The length of the CDR3 is 15 residues. Between the trimmed V and J ends, which lost 5 bases and 0 bases, there was a span of 11 bases. The CDR3 DNA sequence: TGTGCCAGCAGTCCCCGAGCTGTCTCCTACAATGAGCAGTTCTTC. Protein sequence: CASSPRAVSYNEQFF.

This sequence joins TRBV5-4 and TRBJ2-4, with 8 bases that match TRBD1. Germline V lookup: CDR1 SGHNT, CDR2 YYREEE (reference sequence). Trimming removed 5 bases from V and 9 bases from J; junction bases left unmatched: 13. There are 15 residues in the CDR3. CDR3 nucleotides: TGTGCCAGCAGTGGGAAAGAGTCAGGGGGCTTCATTCAGTACTTC. This codes for CASSGKESGGFIQYF.

The J gene is TRBJ1-1, the V gene TRBV9, with D uncertain. The CDR3 spans 18 residues. Trimming shortened V by 0 bases and J by 0 bases, and 18 bases separated the two germline ends. Germline CDR1 is SGDLS and CDR2 is YYNGEE. In nucleotides, the CDR3 is TGTGCCAGCAGCGTAGTATCCCCGGAGCCTCCCTTGAACACTGAAGCTTTCTTT. This gives the protein CASSVVSPEPPLNTEAFF.